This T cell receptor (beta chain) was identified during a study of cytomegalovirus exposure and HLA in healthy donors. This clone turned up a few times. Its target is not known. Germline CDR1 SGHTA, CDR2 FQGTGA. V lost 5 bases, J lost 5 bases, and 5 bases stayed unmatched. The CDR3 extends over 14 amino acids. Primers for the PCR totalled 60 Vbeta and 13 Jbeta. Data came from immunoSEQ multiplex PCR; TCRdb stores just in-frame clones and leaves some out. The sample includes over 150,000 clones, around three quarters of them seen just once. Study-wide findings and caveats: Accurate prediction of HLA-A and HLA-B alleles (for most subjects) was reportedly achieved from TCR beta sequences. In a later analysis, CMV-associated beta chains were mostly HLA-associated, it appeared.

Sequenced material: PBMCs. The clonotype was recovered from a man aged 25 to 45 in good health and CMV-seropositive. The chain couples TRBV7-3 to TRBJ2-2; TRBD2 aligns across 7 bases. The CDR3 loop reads CASSRDYVTGELFF. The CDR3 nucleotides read TGTGCCAGCAGCCGGGACTACGTGACCGGGGAGCTGTTTTTT.